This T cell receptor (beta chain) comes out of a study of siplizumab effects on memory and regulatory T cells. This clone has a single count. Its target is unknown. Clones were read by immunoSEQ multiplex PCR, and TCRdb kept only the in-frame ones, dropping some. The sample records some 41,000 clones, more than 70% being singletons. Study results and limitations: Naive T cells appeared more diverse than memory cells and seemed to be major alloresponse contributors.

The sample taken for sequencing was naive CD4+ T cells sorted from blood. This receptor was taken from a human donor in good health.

CDR3 nucleotides: TGTGCCAGCAGTGCCGACAGGCTCCCAGGCGGGGAGCTGTTTTTT. Residues: CASSADRLPGGELFF. This chain connects TRBV2 to TRBJ2-2; TRBD1 might be the D (6 bases). The germline V gene encodes CDR1 SNHLY and CDR2 FYNNEI. The V end was cut by 4 bases, the J end by 7 bases, with 16 bases between. The CDR3 contains 15 residues.